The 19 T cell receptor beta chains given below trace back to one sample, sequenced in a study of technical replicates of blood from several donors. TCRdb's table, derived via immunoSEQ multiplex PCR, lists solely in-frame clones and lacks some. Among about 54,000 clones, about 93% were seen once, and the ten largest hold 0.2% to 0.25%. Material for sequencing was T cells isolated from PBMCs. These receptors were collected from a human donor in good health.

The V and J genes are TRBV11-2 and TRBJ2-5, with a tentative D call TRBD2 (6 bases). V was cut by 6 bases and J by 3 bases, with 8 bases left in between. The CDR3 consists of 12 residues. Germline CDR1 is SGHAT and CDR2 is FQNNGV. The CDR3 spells CASRRGEETQYF. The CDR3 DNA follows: TGTGCCAGCAGGCGGGGCGAAGAGACCCAGTACTTC. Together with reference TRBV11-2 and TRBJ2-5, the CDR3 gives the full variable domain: EAGVAQSPRYKIIEKRQSVAFWCNPISGHATLYWYQQILGQGPKLLIQFQNNGVVDDSQLPKDRFSAERLKGVDSTLKIQPAKLEDSAVYLCASRRGEETQYFGPGTRLLVL.

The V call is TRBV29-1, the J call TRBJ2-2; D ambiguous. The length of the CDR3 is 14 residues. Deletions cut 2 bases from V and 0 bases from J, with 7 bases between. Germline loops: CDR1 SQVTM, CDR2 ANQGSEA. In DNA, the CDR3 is TGCAGCGTTGAATTCATTTCGAACACCGGGGAGCTGTTTTTT. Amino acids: CSVEFISNTGELFF.

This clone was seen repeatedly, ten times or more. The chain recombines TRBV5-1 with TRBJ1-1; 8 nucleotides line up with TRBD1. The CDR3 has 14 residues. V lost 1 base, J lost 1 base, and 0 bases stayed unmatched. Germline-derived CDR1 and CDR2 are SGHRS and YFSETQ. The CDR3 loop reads CASSLTGGNTEAFF. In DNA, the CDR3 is TGCGCCAGCAGCTTGACAGGGGGGAACACTGAAGCTTTCTTT.

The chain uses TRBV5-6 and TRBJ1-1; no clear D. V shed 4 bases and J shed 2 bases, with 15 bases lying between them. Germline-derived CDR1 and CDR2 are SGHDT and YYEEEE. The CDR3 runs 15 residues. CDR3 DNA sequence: TGTGCCAGCAGCGTACTTGTCCCAGGAAACACTGAAGCTTTCTTT. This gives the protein CASSVLVPGNTEAFF.

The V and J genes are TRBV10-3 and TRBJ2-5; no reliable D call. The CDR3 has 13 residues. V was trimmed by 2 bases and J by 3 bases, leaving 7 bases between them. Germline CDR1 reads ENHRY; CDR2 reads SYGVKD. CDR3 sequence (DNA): TGTGCCATCAGTGAGCCTTCTAAAGAGACCCAGTACTTC. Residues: CAISEPSKETQYF.

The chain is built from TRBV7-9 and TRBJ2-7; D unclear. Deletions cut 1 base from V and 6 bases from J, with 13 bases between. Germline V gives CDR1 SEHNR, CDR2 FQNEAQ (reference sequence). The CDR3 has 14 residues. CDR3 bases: TGTGCCAGCAGCTTAGGACGGTTACGGAGCGAGCAGTACTTC. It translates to CASSLGRLRSEQYF.

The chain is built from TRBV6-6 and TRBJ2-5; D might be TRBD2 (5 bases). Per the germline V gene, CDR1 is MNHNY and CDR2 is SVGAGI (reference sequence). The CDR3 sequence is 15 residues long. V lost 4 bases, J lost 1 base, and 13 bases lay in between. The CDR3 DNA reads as TGTGCCAGCAGTTCCCCTGGGGAGACCCAAGAGACCCAGTACTTC. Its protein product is CASSSPGETQETQYF.

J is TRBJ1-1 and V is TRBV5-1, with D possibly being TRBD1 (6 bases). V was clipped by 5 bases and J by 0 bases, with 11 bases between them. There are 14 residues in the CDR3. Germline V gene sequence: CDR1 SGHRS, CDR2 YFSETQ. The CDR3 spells CASSWGGLNTEAFF. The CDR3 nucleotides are TGCGCCAGCAGTTGGGGGGGCCTGAACACTGAAGCTTTCTTT.

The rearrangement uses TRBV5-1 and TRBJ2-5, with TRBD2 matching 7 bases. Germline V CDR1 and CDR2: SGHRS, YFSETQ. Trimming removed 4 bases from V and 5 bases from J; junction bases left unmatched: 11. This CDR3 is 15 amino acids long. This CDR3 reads CASSLGLRGEETQYF. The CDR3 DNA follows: TGCGCCAGCAGCCTGGGACTACGGGGGGAGGAGACCCAGTACTTC.

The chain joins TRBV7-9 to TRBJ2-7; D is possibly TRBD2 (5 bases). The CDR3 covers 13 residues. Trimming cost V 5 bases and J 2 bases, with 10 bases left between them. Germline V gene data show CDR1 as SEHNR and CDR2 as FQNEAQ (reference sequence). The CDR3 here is CASSPGGPYEQYF. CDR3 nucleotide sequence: TGTGCCAGCAGCCCCGGCGGGCCCTACGAGCAGTACTTC.

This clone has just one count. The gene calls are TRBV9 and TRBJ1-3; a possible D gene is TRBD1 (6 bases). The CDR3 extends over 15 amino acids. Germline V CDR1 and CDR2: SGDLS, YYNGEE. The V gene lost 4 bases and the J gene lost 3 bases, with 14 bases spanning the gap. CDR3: CASSSGGGLGNTIYF. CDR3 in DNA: TGTGCCAGCAGCTCCGGGGGGGGCCTTGGAAACACCATATATTTT.

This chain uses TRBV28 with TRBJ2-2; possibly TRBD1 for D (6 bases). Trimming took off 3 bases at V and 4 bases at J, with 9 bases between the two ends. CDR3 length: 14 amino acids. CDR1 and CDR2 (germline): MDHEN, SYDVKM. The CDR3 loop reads CASSFRTVTGELFF. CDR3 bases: TGTGCCAGCAGTTTCAGGACAGTCACCGGGGAGCTGTTTTTT.

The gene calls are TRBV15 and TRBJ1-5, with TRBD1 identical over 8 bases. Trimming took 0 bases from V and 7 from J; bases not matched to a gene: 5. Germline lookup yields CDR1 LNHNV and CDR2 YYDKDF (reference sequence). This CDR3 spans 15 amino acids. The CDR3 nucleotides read TGTGCCACCAGCAGAGATCCCGACAGGGGACAGCCCCAGCATTTT. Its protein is CATSRDPDRGQPQHF.

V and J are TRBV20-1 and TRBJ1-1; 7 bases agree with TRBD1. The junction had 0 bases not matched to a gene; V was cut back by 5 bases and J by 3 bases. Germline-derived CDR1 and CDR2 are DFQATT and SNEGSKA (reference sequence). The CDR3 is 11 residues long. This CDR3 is CSAGTDTEAFF. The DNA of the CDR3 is TGCAGTGCTGGGACAGACACTGAAGCTTTCTTT.

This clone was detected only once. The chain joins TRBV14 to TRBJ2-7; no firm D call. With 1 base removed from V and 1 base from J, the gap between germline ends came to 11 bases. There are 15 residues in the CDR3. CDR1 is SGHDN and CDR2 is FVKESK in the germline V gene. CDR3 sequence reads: CASSQAQKRSYEQYF. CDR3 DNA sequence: TGTGCCAGCAGCCAAGCCCAGAAAAGATCCTACGAGCAGTACTTC.

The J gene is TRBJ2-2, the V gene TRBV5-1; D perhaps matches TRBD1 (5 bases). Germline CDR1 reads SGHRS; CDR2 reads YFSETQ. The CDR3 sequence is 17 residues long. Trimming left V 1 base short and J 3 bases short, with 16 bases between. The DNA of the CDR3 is TGCGCCAGCAGCTTGCCTCAGGGTCAGGGCCACACCGGGGAGCTGTTTTTT. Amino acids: CASSLPQGQGHTGELFF.

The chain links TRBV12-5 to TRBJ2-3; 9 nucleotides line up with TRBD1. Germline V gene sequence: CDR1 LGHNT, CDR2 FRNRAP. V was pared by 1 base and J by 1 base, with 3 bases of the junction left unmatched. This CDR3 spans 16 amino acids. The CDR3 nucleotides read TGTGCTAGTGGTTTGGCCTGGACAGGGGGCACAGATACGCAGTATTTT. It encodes CASGLAWTGGTDTQYF.

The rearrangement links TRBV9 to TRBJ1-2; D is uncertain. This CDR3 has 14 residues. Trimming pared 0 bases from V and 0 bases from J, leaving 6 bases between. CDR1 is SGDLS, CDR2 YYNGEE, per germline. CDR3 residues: CASSVGQTNYGYTF. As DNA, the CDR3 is TGTGCCAGCAGCGTAGGTCAGACTAACTATGGCTACACCTTC.

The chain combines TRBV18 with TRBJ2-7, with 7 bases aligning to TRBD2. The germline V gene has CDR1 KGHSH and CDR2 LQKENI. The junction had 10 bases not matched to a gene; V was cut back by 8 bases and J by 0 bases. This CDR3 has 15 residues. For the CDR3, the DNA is TGTGCCAGCCAAGGTGGCGGGAGCAGCTCCTACGAGCAGTACTTC. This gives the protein CASQGGGSSSYEQYF.